The 16 T cell receptor beta chains below come from one sample, sequenced in a study of T cell repertoires in cytomegalovirus infection (dated by TCRdb to about 2019). Sequencing was performed on an Illumina HiSeq 1500. TCRdb handled the public reads itself, with Q25 trimming in fastp and clone calling in MiXCR, and kept productive beta chains. For every CDR3 protein sequence, its rows merge into one entry that carries the most common genes and DNA. Across this sample there are 600,000 to 800,000 distinct CDR3 sequences, with less than 25% seen only once. Clones ranked in the top ten supply roughly 8% of the sample. What was sequenced was CD8+ T cells from PBMCs. The receptors come from a human donor in good health (CMV status not recorded). Some clones in this sample may be carry-over from other donors' samples.

The chain couples TRBV28 to TRBJ1-6; TRBD1 might be the D (6 bases). V lost 5 bases and J 1 base, leaving 9 bases between the germline ends. CDR1 and CDR2 from the germline V gene are MDHEN and SYDVKM. The CDR3 runs 15 residues. CDR3 region: CASSGGTSYNSPLHF. The CDR3 DNA sequence: TGTGCCAGCAGTGGGGGGACATCCTATAATTCACCCCTCCACTTT.

Many counts were recorded for this clonotype. The chain uses TRBV7-8 and TRBJ1-6, with a weak D call TRBD1 (5 bases). The CDR3 is made up of 14 amino acids. CDR1 is SGHVS, CDR2 FQNEAQ, per germline. The V end lost 3 bases, the J end lost 10 bases, and 13 bases lay between the germline ends. The CDR3 reads CASSFRPGRSPLHF. CDR3 nucleotides: TGTGCCAGCAGCTTCCGGCCGGGACGGTCACCCCTCCACTTT.

There are a few counts of this clonotype. The chain combines TRBV6-2 or TRBV6-3 with TRBJ2-7; 9 nucleotides agree with TRBD2. Germline trimming cut 4 bases from V and 2 bases from J; bases unmatched to any gene: 9. The germline gives CDR1 MNHEY, CDR2 SVGEGT. The CDR3 is 16 residues long. In nucleotides, the CDR3 is TGTGCCAGCAGTTCAGGGAGCGGGGGGCCCACCTACGAGCAGTACGTC. Amino acid sequence: CASSSGSGGPTYEQYV.

This clonotype has at least ten counts. CDR3 loop: CASAQGTGELFF. The CDR3 coding sequence is TGTGCCAGCGCCCAGGGCACCGGGGAGCTGTTTTTT. The genes are TRBV7-6 and TRBJ2-2; D possibly corresponds to TRBD1 (5 bases). CDR3 length equals 12 residues. Germline loops: CDR1 SGHVS, CDR2 FNYEAQ. V lost 8 bases, J lost 4 bases, and 8 bases lay in between.

This clonotype was recorded a few times. Here the CDR3 reads CASSQVQPGGLAYNEQFF. In DNA, the CDR3 is TGTGCCAGCAGCCAAGTTCAGCCGGGGGGGCTAGCTTACAATGAGCAGTTCTTC. The chain uses TRBV3-1 and TRBJ2-1; 8 positions match TRBD2. Germline CDR1 reads LGHDT; CDR2 reads YNNKEL (reference sequence). The CDR3 spans 18 residues. J gave up 4 bases and V 1 base, and 12 bases lay outside the gene matches.

CDR3 coding DNA: TGTGCCAGCAGTTACACAGGGAGCTCCTACGAGCAGTACTTC. This encodes CASSYTGSSYEQYF. This chain uses TRBV6-6 with TRBJ2-7, with D tentatively TRBD1 (6 bases). The germline CDR1 and CDR2 sequences are MNHNY and SVGAGI (reference sequence). Trimming removed 2 bases at V and 0 bases at J, with 8 bases between. The CDR3 runs 14 residues.

The chain combines TRBV9 with TRBJ1-6; 9 positions agree with TRBD1. V shed 3 bases, J shed 6 bases, and the junction held 4 bases outside the gene matches. CDR3 size: 15 residues. Per the germline V gene, CDR1 is SGDLS and CDR2 is YYNGEE. CDR3 sequence reads: CASSARDRANSPLHF. CDR3 DNA: TGTGCCAGCAGCGCAAGGGACAGGGCTAATTCACCCCTCCACTTT.

This clonotype occurred many times. The CDR3 nucleotides read TGTGCCAGCATTGGCACTGAAGCTTTCTTT. It specifies CASIGTEAFF. The V gene is TRBV6-5, the J gene TRBJ1-1; D is unresolved. Trimming cost V 7 bases and J 4 bases, with 4 bases left between them. The CDR3 runs 10 residues. Germline lookup yields CDR1 MNHEY and CDR2 SVGAGI.

This clonotype was detected many times. The gene calls are TRBV4-2 and TRBJ1-5; the match to TRBD1 covers 8 bases. After removal of 0 bases from V and 1 base from J, the junction contained 14 bases not matched to a gene. The CDR3 contains 20 residues. Per germline, CDR1 LGHNA and CDR2 YNFKEQ. Here the CDR3 DNA reads TGTGCCAGCAGCCAAGAAGTCAGGGGGCCAGAGGTGATAAGCAATCAGCCCCAGCATTTT. It is translated as CASSQEVRGPEVISNQPQHF.

The chain is built from TRBV28 and TRBJ1-4, with a weak D call TRBD1 (5 bases). Germline V gives CDR1 MDHEN, CDR2 SYDVKM. Trimming left V 6 bases short and J 13 bases short, with 15 bases between. The CDR3 covers 12 residues. CDR3 sequence: CASRARGKILFF. The CDR3 DNA reads as TGTGCCAGCAGGGCGAGGGGAAAGATACTGTTTTTT.

This clonotype has a handful of counts. V is TRBV28 and J is TRBJ1-1; D uncertain. The germline gives CDR1 MDHEN, CDR2 SYDVKM. V lost 3 bases and J lost 0, with 14 bases in between. The CDR3 is 16 residues long. The CDR3: CASSLRGLPMNTEAFF. The DNA for the CDR3 is TGTGCCAGCAGTTTGAGAGGGTTGCCTATGAACACTGAAGCTTTCTTT.

CDR3 sequence reads: CASSYNQGQGIDGNQPQHF. The CDR3 nucleotides are TGTGCCAGCAGTTACAATCAGGGACAGGGCATTGATGGCAATCAGCCCCAGCATTTT. This rearrangement joins TRBV6-2 or TRBV6-3 to TRBJ1-5, with 9 positions matching TRBD1. Trimming at V came to 2 bases and at J to 2 bases, leaving 13 bases not matched to a gene. The CDR3 contains 19 residues. Germline values: CDR1 MNHEY, CDR2 SVGEGT.

This clonotype has a count of ten or more. The rearrangement uses TRBV7-2 and TRBJ2-1, with TRBD2 identical over 10 bases. CDR1 is SGHTA, CDR2 FQGNSA, per germline. The CDR3 consists of 21 residues. With 3 bases clipped from V and 6 bases from J, the junction kept 23 bases outside the gene matches. In DNA, the CDR3 is TGTGCCAGCAGCTTGGGGGTCTTCGCCAGAGCGGGGGGGATCTCTGGCAATGAGCAGTTCTTC. Encoded protein: CASSLGVFARAGGISGNEQFF.

The genes are TRBV6-6 and TRBJ2-1; 10 bases match TRBD1. CDR3 length: 13 residues. Germline lookup yields CDR1 MNHNY and CDR2 SVGAGI (reference sequence). V gave up 5 bases and J gave up 8 bases; unmatched junction bases: 3. This chain's CDR3 is CASSIGTGDEQFF. The CDR3 bases are TGTGCCAGCAGTATCGGGACAGGGGATGAGCAGTTCTTC.

This clonotype was seen a handful of times. The J gene is TRBJ2-3, the V gene TRBV7-8, with D possibly called TRBD1 or TRBD2 (5 bases each). The V end was cut by 4 bases, the J end by 5 bases, with 22 bases between. CDR3 length equals 17 residues. Germline CDR1 is SGHVS and CDR2 is FQNEAQ. CDR3 sequence (DNA): TGTGCCAGCAGCTCTGATGGGACCATGGGGCGGATAGATACGCAGTATTTT. It codes for CASSSDGTMGRIDTQYF.

The chain is built from TRBV6-4 and TRBJ2-2; D is perhaps TRBD2 (6 bases). There are 16 residues in the CDR3. V was cut by 0 bases and J by 4 bases, with 12 bases left in between. Germline CDR1 and CDR2: MRHNA and SNTAGT. The CDR3 reads CASSDSGQGLTGELFF. CDR3 in DNA: TGTGCCAGCAGTGACTCGGGGCAGGGACTCACCGGGGAGCTGTTTTTT.